This TCR beta chain was obtained from a study of Graves' ophthalmopathy and Graves' hyperthyroidism. Patients were diagnosed from clinical symptoms, serum thyroxine, TRAb, thyroid ultrasound and orbital computed tomography. Ten or more counts support this clonotype. Its antigen remains unknown. TCR beta CDR3 regions were amplified from RNA transcripts. A first-round RT-PCR used HTBI primers, followed by a second-round multiplex PCR. TCRdb fed the multiplex PCR reads into MiXCR, producing one record per CDR3 protein. This sample carries 300,000 or so distinct CDR3 sequences, 15% to 20% of them seen once, and the ten largest clones take 9% to 15%. The CDR3 has 17 amino acids. Trimming left V 7 bases short and J 2 bases short, with 25 bases between. Germline CDR1 reads SGHRS; CDR2 reads YFSETQ. Findings and limits, study-wide: Ophthalmopathy could be told apart from stable hyperthyroidism by a 13-signature model (about 88% sensitivity, around 81% specificity).

The sample consisted of peripheral blood. The clonotype comes from an adult man with Graves' ophthalmopathy. The chain links TRBV5-1 to TRBJ2-7, with D possibly being TRBD2 (5 bases). The CDR3 spells CASSIKVMKSGTYEQYF. CDR3 coding DNA: TGCGCCAGCTCTATCAAAGTGATGAAGAGCGGTACCTACGAGCAGTACTTC.